The 27 T cell receptor beta chains reported below all come from one sample, sequenced in a study of molecular identifiers for immune sequencing clone quantification (dated by TCRdb to 2016 to 2019). Libraries came from PCR. Data came from a NextSeq 500. TCRdb applied fastp at Q25 and MiXCR to the public reads, then kept only in-frame beta chains. Every distinct CDR3 protein forms one entry, paired with its most common genes and DNA. The sample table lists around 460,000 distinct CDR3 sequences, about a quarter of them with a count of one. The ten largest clones take up under 0.8% of the sample. Sequencing input: naive CD8+ T cells from blood, with Jurkat cell RNA spiked in. What this sample's cell subset or site label stands for: FACS-sorted CD8+CD4-CCR7+CD45RA+ naive T cells. The receptor set was obtained from a human donor in good health. Some libraries in this study had Jurkat cell RNA spiked in.

In its sample, this clonotype was seen once. A junction boundary mismatches the germline segment, possibly from a read error. The chain joins TRBV4-1 to TRBJ2-1, with TRBD2 as a possible D gene (5 bases). Germline-derived CDR1 and CDR2 are MGHRA and YSYEKL. This CDR3 comprises 16 residues. The CDR3 sequence: CARSPWGESSYNEQFF. The CDR3 nucleotides read TGCGCCCGCAGCCCCTGGGGAGAGAGCTCCTACAATGAGCAGTTCTTC.

This clonotype appeared a few times. The gene calls are TRBV7-8 and TRBJ2-7, with D unresolved. Germline CDR1 reads SGHVS; CDR2 reads FQNEAQ. V shed 3 bases and J shed 2 bases, with 8 bases lying between them. The CDR3 covers 13 residues. CDR3 DNA sequence: TGTGCCAGCAGCTTCCCGGAGCCCTACGAGCAGTACTTC. Its translation: CASSFPEPYEQYF.

This clonotype has a handful of counts. J is TRBJ2-1 and V is TRBV6-2 or TRBV6-3; TRBD2 agrees at 8 bases. The CDR3 covers 15 residues. The V segment lost 7 bases and the J segment 2 bases; nucleotides outside the gene matches: 7. From germline, CDR1 is MNHEY and CDR2 SVGEGT. The CDR3 spells CASTRSGSAYNEQFF. CDR3 nucleotides: TGTGCCAGCACCCGGAGCGGGAGCGCCTACAATGAGCAGTTCTTC.

This chain joins TRBV25-1 and TRBJ1-4, with D perhaps TRBD1 (5 bases). CDR1 is MGHDK, CDR2 SYGVNS, per germline. V was shortened by 5 bases and J by 0 bases, with 13 bases between the two germline ends. This CDR3 spans 16 amino acids. CDR3 protein: CASSTPGGATNEKLFF. CDR3 nucleotides: TGTGCCAGCAGTACTCCCGGGGGAGCAACTAATGAAAAACTGTTTTTT.

A note on this clonotype: Possible read error: a much larger clone is one base away. The rearrangement links TRBV11-2 to TRBJ2-3, with 8 bases that match TRBD1. The junction had 6 bases not matched to a gene; V was cut back by 5 bases and J by 2 bases. Germline V CDR1 and CDR2: SGHAT, FQNNGV. The CDR3 length is 15 residues. The CDR3 protein is CASSRMTGDTDTQYF. The CDR3 DNA sequence: TGTGCCAGCAGCCGAATGACAGGGGACACAGATACGCAGTATTTT.

About this clonotype: Lacking the conserved final phenylalanine or tryptophan, this CDR3 likely reflects a read error. The chain couples TRBV6-5 to TRBJ2-7; D may be TRBD2 (5 bases). The CDR3 runs 16 residues. Germline lookup yields CDR1 MNHEY and CDR2 SVGAGI. The V end lost 6 bases, the J end lost 2 bases, and 20 bases lay between the germline ends. The DNA for the CDR3 is TGTGCCAGCAGCCCGTTAAGAGGGCAGAAGGCCTACGAGCAGTACCTC. This translates into CASSPLRGQKAYEQYL.

This clonotype came up many times. The chain combines TRBV20-1 with TRBJ1-5; D is unresolved. The ends were cut back, 0 bases at V and 0 bases at J, with 9 bases in the middle. From germline, CDR1 is DFQATT and CDR2 SNEGSKA (reference sequence). The CDR3 consists of 15 residues. CDR3 coding DNA: TGCAGTGCTAGAGACACAGTCTATAGCAATCAGCCCCAGCATTTT. Residues: CSARDTVYSNQPQHF.

This clonotype came up a few times. The V and J genes are TRBV12-5 and TRBJ2-5, with unresolved D. The CDR3 is made up of 14 amino acids. Germline assignment: CDR1 LGHNT and CDR2 FRNRAP. Trimming took 0 bases from V and 4 from J, leaving 9 bases between them. The CDR3: CASGLVGHSETQYF. CDR3 sequence (DNA): TGTGCTAGTGGTTTGGTAGGTCATTCAGAGACCCAGTACTTC.

The V call is TRBV5-6, the J call TRBJ2-1, with TRBD1 matching 11 bases. The CDR3 is made up of 16 amino acids. The junction had 11 bases not matched to a gene; V was cut back by 6 bases and J by 6 bases. Germline CDR1 and CDR2: SGHDT and YYEEEE. CDR3 DNA sequence: TGTGCCAGCACCGCCCTAGGACAGGGGGCGGGCAATGAGCAGTTCTTC. It translates to CASTALGQGAGNEQFF. The full variable domain, its missing parts supplied by reference TRBV5-6 and TRBJ2-1, is DAGVTQSPTHLIKTRGQQVTLRCSPKSGHDTVSWYQQALGQGPQFIFQYYEEEERQRGNFPDRFSGHQFPNYSSELNVNALLLGDSALYLCASTALGQGAGNEQFFGPGTRLTVL.

The V call is TRBV25-1, the J call TRBJ2-1; TRBD1 is a possible D gene (6 bases). The CDR3 is made up of 15 amino acids. Trimming took off 1 base at V and 4 bases at J, with 11 bases between the two ends. Germline values: CDR1 MGHDK, CDR2 SYGVNS. CDR3 sequence (DNA): TGTGCCAGCAGTGAATTGGGGACAACTTACAATGAGCAGTTCTTC. Amino acids: CASSELGTTYNEQFF.

This sequence joins TRBV6-1 and TRBJ2-7, with D perhaps matching TRBD2 (6 bases). Germline V gives CDR1 MNHNS, CDR2 SASEGT. CDR3 size: 16 residues. V was clipped by 2 bases and J by 2 bases, with 16 bases between them. CDR3 coding DNA: TGTGCCAGCAGTGAATATGCGCGGGGTTCCACCTACGAGCAGTACTTC. Protein sequence: CASSEYARGSTYEQYF.

This clonotype was counted at least ten times. The chain combines TRBV9 with TRBJ2-3; no reliable D call. V was cut by 0 bases and J by 0 bases, with 11 bases left in between. Germline V lookup: CDR1 SGDLS, CDR2 YYNGEE. The CDR3 sequence is 16 residues long. The chain's CDR3 is CASSVATTFSTDTQYF. The DNA for the CDR3 is TGTGCCAGCAGCGTAGCTACAACTTTTAGCACAGATACGCAGTATTTT.

Regarding this clonotype: One end of the junction is discordant with germline, which a read error may explain. The chain has TRBV20-1 and TRBJ2-2, with D tentatively TRBD2 (5 bases). The CDR3 has 13 amino acids. Germline values: CDR1 DFQATT, CDR2 SNEGSKA (reference sequence). The chain's CDR3 is CSARVLNTGKLFF. CDR3 coding DNA: TGCAGTGCTAGAGTTCTGAACACCGGGAAGCTGTTTTTT.

In regard to this clonotype: A much larger clone differs from this one at a single base, so this may be a read error. The chain uses TRBV2 and TRBJ2-7, with 11 bases aligning to TRBD2. This CDR3 has 14 residues. The V gene's germline CDR1 is SNHLY and CDR2 FYNNEI. CDR3 DNA: TGTGCCAACAGTGATAGCGGGAGGGCCTACGAGCAGTACTTC. Protein product: CANSDSGRAYEQYF.

This chain links TRBV19 with TRBJ2-3, with D unclear. Germline V CDR1 and CDR2: LNHDA, SQIVND (reference sequence). The CDR3 loop spans 15 amino acids. V shed 3 bases and J shed 0 bases, with 10 bases lying between them. In DNA, the CDR3 is TGTGCCAGTAGTATCGTGGCGGTTAGCACAGATACGCAGTATTTT. This encodes CASSIVAVSTDTQYF.

This clonotype was detected only a few times. This chain connects TRBV29-1 to TRBJ2-7; the D call may be TRBD1 or TRBD2 (5 bases each). Trimming took 1 base from V and 2 from J, leaving 15 bases between them. Germline V lookup: CDR1 SQVTM, CDR2 ANQGSEA. This CDR3 comprises 15 residues. CDR3 bases: TGCAGCGTTGAAGGGGGGACCCCTCTAGCCTACGAGCAGTACTTC. Protein sequence: CSVEGGTPLAYEQYF.

V is TRBV3-1 and J is TRBJ2-7; 9 nucleotides agree with TRBD2. The CDR3 sequence is 16 residues long. CDR1 is LGHDT, CDR2 YNNKEL, per germline (reference sequence). Trimming took 4 bases from V and 2 from J; bases not matched to a gene: 9. The CDR3 DNA follows: TGTGCCAGCAGCCCACAGACTAGCGGTCTGGCCTACGAGCAGTACTTC. It yields the protein CASSPQTSGLAYEQYF.

This clonotype was detected a few times. The V and J genes are TRBV20-1 and TRBJ1-3; D is undetermined. The CDR3 consists of 17 residues. V shed 0 bases and J shed 0 bases, with 15 bases lying between them. The V gene's germline CDR1 is DFQATT and CDR2 SNEGSKA (reference sequence). The CDR3 sequence: CSARDEPNLHSGNTIYF. CDR3 DNA: TGCAGTGCTAGAGATGAGCCCAACCTGCACTCTGGAAACACCATATATTTT.

This chain links TRBV5-5 with TRBJ2-1; 7 bases match TRBD1. Looked up from germline, CDR1 is SGHKS and CDR2 is YYEKEE (reference sequence). There are 15 residues in the CDR3. The ends lost 4 bases at V and 0 bases at J; junction bases unmatched: 4. The CDR3, as DNA: TGTGCCAGCAGCGCAGACAGGGACTCCTACAATGAGCAGTTCTTC. Translating gives CASSADRDSYNEQFF.

This clonotype has at least ten counts. CDR3 nucleotides: TGTGCCAGCAGCCTTGGGGGTGATGAAGCTTTCTTT. This sequence encodes CASSLGGDEAFF. V and J are TRBV6-5 and TRBJ1-1; maybe TRBD1 (5 bases). V lost 6 bases to trimming and J lost 7 bases, with 12 bases between them. CDR1 is MNHEY and CDR2 is SVGAGI in the germline V gene. The CDR3 consists of 12 residues.

This clonotype was picked up one time. The chain joins TRBV15 to TRBJ2-3; 10 bases are shared with TRBD2. CDR1 and CDR2 (germline): LNHNV, YYDKDF (reference sequence). J was trimmed by 5 bases and V by 2 bases; bases with no gene match: 16. The CDR3 totals 19 residues. Here the CDR3 DNA reads TGTGCCACCAGCAGACAACTTATGACAGGTCTAGCGGGAGAAGATACGCAGTATTTT. Translation: CATSRQLMTGLAGEDTQYF.

This clonotype was seen only once. A much larger clone differs from this one at a single base, so this may be a read error. The chain links TRBV7-2 to TRBJ2-1; 14 nucleotides match TRBD2. With V trimmed by 5 bases and J by 5 bases, 2 bases remained unmatched. The V gene's germline CDR1 is SGHTA and CDR2 FQGNSA. CDR3 size: 15 residues. This chain's CDR3 is CASSMGLAGDNEQFF. CDR3 in DNA: TGTGCCAGCAGCATGGGACTAGCGGGAGACAATGAGCAGTTCTTC.

This clonotype appeared a few times. The chain recombines TRBV6-5 with TRBJ2-5; D may be TRBD2 (5 bases). In germline, CDR1 is MNHEY, CDR2 SVGAGI. The CDR3 totals 17 residues. With 0 bases removed from V and 0 bases from J, the gap between germline ends came to 14 bases. The CDR3 DNA sequence: TGTGCCAGCAGTTACTCGGCTAGCCCCAAGTACCAAGAGACCCAGTACTTC. Protein: CASSYSASPKYQETQYF.

The rearrangement joins TRBV4-3 to TRBJ2-7; D might be TRBD1 (6 bases). CDR1 is LGHNA, CDR2 YSLEER, per germline. Trimming removed 0 bases from V and 2 bases from J, with 14 bases in between. The CDR3 sequence is 16 residues long. CDR3 coding DNA: TGCGCCAGCAGCCAAGATCTCACAGGGATAACCTACGAGCAGTACTTC. This gives the protein CASSQDLTGITYEQYF.

A remark on this clonotype: A read error may produce the germline difference seen at one junction end. The chain couples TRBV20-1 to TRBJ2-3, with 13 bases that match TRBD2. Germline V gene data show CDR1 as DFQATT and CDR2 as SNEGSKA (reference sequence). The CDR3 covers 16 residues. CDR3 in amino acids: CSARGTSGTSTNTQYF. The DNA of the CDR3 is TGCAGTGCTAGGGGGACTAGCGGGACCAGCACAAATACGCAGTATTTT.

Notes on this clonotype: This may be a read error: a much more frequent sequence differs by one nucleotide. This chain joins TRBV12-3 or TRBV12-4 and TRBJ2-7; maybe TRBD2 (5 bases). This CDR3 has 17 residues. The CDR3 coding sequence is TGTGCCAGCAGTTTAGATTCGACGGGTCCGGACTCCTACGCGCAGTACTTC. Its translation is CASSLDSTGPDSYAQYF.

This clonotype was detected ten times or more. J is TRBJ2-7 and V is TRBV29-1; TRBD1 aligns across 7 bases. The length of the CDR3 is 13 residues. Germline trimming cut 6 bases from V and 2 bases from J; bases unmatched to any gene: 7. Germline lookup yields CDR1 SQVTM and CDR2 ANQGSEA. Here the CDR3 DNA reads TGCAGCGTCATGGACAGGAAACCCTACGAGCAGTACTTC. This codes for CSVMDRKPYEQYF.